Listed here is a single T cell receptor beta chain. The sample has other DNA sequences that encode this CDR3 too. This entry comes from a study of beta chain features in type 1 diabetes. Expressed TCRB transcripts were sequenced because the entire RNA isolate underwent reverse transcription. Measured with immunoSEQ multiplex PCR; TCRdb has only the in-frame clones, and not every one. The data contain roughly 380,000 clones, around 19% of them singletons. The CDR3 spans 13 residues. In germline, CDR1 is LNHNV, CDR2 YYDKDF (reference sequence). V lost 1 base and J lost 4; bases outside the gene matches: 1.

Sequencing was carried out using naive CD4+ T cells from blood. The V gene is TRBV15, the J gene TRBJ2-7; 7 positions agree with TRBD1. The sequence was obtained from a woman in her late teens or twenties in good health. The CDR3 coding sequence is TGTGCCACCAGCAGAGGGACAGGATACGAGCAGTACTTC. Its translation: CATSRGTGYEQYF.